This section outlines one T cell receptor (beta chain) sequence together with its context. What it binds is unknown. This record belongs to a study of cytomegalovirus exposure and HLA in healthy donors. The donors were members of the 120-subject validation cohort (separate from the roughly 670-subject first cohort). Notes on the study in general: For cytomegalovirus status, the classifier reportedly gave diagnoses with high specificity and sensitivity. Generally TCR sequences proved uncommon, though certain public TCRs appeared in numerous donors.

The repertoire was sequenced with immunoSEQ multiplex PCR; TCRdb's copy has only in-frame clones and lacks some. The sample has some 170,000 clones; approximately 87% are singletons. Trimming took 3 bases from V and 4 from J, leaving 8 bases between them. The CDR3 is 13 amino acids. Per the germline V gene, CDR1 is SGHRS and CDR2 is YFSETQ. The V call is TRBV5-1, the J call TRBJ2-1; D might be TRBD1 (5 bases). This TCR derives from a woman in her 30s in good health and CMV-seronegative. Sequenced input: PBMCs. Written as DNA, the CDR3 is TGCGCCAGCAGCTCAGACAGTTACAATGAGCAGTTCTTC. Translating gives CASSSDSYNEQFF.